The 5 T cell receptor beta chains below come from one sample, sequenced in a study of blood T cells in healthy people across ages. A sample-barcoded 5' primer and a J-beta primer mix were used in a second PCR of roughly 7 to 12 cycles. TCRdb reprocessed the 5' RACE reads via MiXCR and lists one record per CDR3 protein. The profile shows 920,000 or so distinct CDR3 sequences, under 55% of them singletons. Sequenced input: blood. The receptors originated from a woman in her sixties in good health.

The chain employs TRBV6-5 and TRBJ2-5; 11 nucleotides align to TRBD1. Germline V gene sequence: CDR1 MNHEY, CDR2 SVGAGI. This CDR3 is built from 15 residues. J gave up 4 bases and V 6 bases, and 7 bases lay outside the gene matches. As DNA, the CDR3 is TGTGCCAGCAGCCCGATGGACAGGGGGCGAGAGACCCAGTACTTC. The encoded protein is CASSPMDRGRETQYF.

This chain uses TRBV28 with TRBJ2-3; tentative D call: TRBD1 (6 bases). The CDR3 length is 12 residues. Per the germline V gene, CDR1 is MDHEN and CDR2 is SYDVKM. Trimming cost V 4 bases and J 9 bases, with 11 bases left between them. CDR3 protein: CASSSTGNTQYF. Here the CDR3 DNA reads TGTGCCAGCAGTTCCACAGGGAACACGCAGTATTTT.

V is TRBV5-6 and J is TRBJ2-7; TRBD2 matches 8 bases. CDR3 size: 15 residues. The V and J ends lost 3 bases and 3 bases, in that order; junction bases with no gene match: 8. Per germline, CDR1 SGHDT and CDR2 YYEEEE. The CDR3 bases are TGTGCCAGCAGCTCTGGGCTCGGGACTAGCTACGAGCAGTACTTC. It encodes CASSSGLGTSYEQYF.

This clonotype was seen repeatedly, ten times or more. This chain uses TRBV27 with TRBJ1-2; TRBD1 is a possible D gene (6 bases). Germline V gives CDR1 MNHEY, CDR2 SMNVEV (reference sequence). Between the trimmed V and J ends, which lost 2 bases and 5 bases, there was a span of 9 bases. This CDR3 spans 13 amino acids. The CDR3 DNA follows: TGTGCCAGCAGTTTAGAGACAGGATATGGCTACACCTTC. Protein: CASSLETGYGYTF.

Remarks on this clonotype: Compared with germline, one end of the junction differs, possibly owing to a read error. The V call is TRBV27, the J call TRBJ2-5, with 7 bases lining up with TRBD1. The CDR3 extends over 13 amino acids. The germline V gene encodes CDR1 MNHEY and CDR2 SMNVEV (reference sequence). As DNA, the CDR3 is TGTGTCAGCAGTTCGGGACAGCGACAGACCCAGTACTTC. Its protein product is CVSSSGQRQTQYF.